One and the same sample provided the 22 T cell receptor beta chains below, sequenced in a study of CXCR3-negative and CXCR3-positive naive CD8 T cells (dated by TCRdb to about 2019). What the authors observed across the whole study: Compared with CXCR3-negative naive cells, CXCR3-positive naive cells had TRB CDR3s with higher hydrophobicity (lower Kidera factor 4), lower energy, and higher strength and volume indices.

These reads were obtained on a NextSeq 550. The Human TCR Profiling Kit (MiLaboratory) was used to make UMI-labeled 5' RACE TRB cDNA libraries. TCRdb reprocessed the reads, and each CDR3 protein sequence is entered once, without DNA. The sample table gives about 150,000 distinct CDR3 sequences. Approximately 0.4% of the sample belongs to the ten largest clones. Antigens of these TCRs are unknown. The sample comprised naive CXCR3+ CD8+ T cells from blood. Taken with the paper, the label for cell subset or site translates to: CD45RO-CCR7+CD27+CD95- naive CD8+ T cells expressing CXCR3 (TNR3+). All receptors come from a human donor in good health. Some clones in this sample may be carry-over from other donors' samples.

V and J are TRBV19 and TRBJ1-5; the TRBD1 assignment by TCRdb is unverifiable without DNA. Germline lookup yields CDR1 LNHDA and CDR2 SQIVND (reference sequence). The CDR3 runs to 14 residues. The CDR3 here is CASSERDSNQPQHF.

The chain has TRBV11-2 and TRBJ2-7; the D call from TCRdb, TRBD2, cannot be confirmed without DNA. CDR1 is SGHAT, CDR2 FQNNGV, per germline. The CDR3 contains 16 residues. CDR3: CASSSASKSGTYEQYF.

The V and J genes are TRBV6-5 and TRBJ2-4. The CDR3 length is 15 residues. Germline CDR1 reads MNHEY; CDR2 reads SVGAGI. The CDR3 loop reads CASSYSYLAKNIQYF.

This sequence joins TRBV29-1 and TRBJ2-5. CDR1 SQVTM and CDR2 ANQGSEA come from the germline V gene. This CDR3 contains 13 residues. The CDR3: CSVDEAYRETQYF.

The chain joins TRBV28 to TRBJ2-7; TCRdb's assignment of TRBD2 cannot be checked, as there is no DNA. Germline values: CDR1 MDHEN, CDR2 SYDVKM. This CDR3 contains 16 residues. CDR3 region: CASSPGTSLSSYEQYF.

This chain uses TRBV7-9 with TRBJ2-7. CDR3 length: 14 residues. Germline CDR1 SEHNR, CDR2 FQNEAQ (reference sequence). This CDR3 is CASSSPLRGYEQYF. The full variable domain, in which reference TRBV7-9 and TRBJ2-7 provide the parts outside the CDR3, is DTGVSQNPRHKITKRGQNVTFRCDPISEHNRLYWYRQTLGQGPEFLTYFQNEAQLEKSRLLSDRFSAERPKGSFSTLEIQRTEQGDSAMYLCASSSPLRGYEQYFGPGTRLTVT.

The V call is TRBV4-3, the J call TRBJ1-3. From germline, CDR1 is LGHNA and CDR2 YSLEER. The CDR3 consists of 16 residues. Here the CDR3 reads CASSQDEVYSGNTIYF.

V is TRBV5-5 and J is TRBJ1-5; TCRdb's assignment of TRBD1 cannot be checked, as there is no DNA. This CDR3 comprises 15 residues. Per the germline V gene, CDR1 is SGHKS and CDR2 is YYEKEE (reference sequence). CDR3 protein: CASSLEYRGVWPQHF.

The gene calls are TRBV4-1 and TRBJ2-7; no DNA is available, so the TRBD2 call from TCRdb remains unchecked. Germline CDR1 and CDR2: MGHRA and YSYEKL. The CDR3 covers 14 residues. CDR3 region: CASSPPGDPSQQYF.

J is TRBJ2-1 and V is TRBV19. Germline CDR1 and CDR2: LNHDA and SQIVND (reference sequence). The CDR3 has 11 amino acids. CDR3 in amino acids: CASRDYNEQFF.

The V gene is TRBV28, the J gene TRBJ2-7. The CDR3 has 11 amino acids. Germline CDR1 reads MDHEN; CDR2 reads SYDVKM. CDR3: CASSRLYEQYF.

The chain uses TRBV20-1 and TRBJ2-5. Germline-derived CDR1 and CDR2 are DFQATT and SNEGSKA (reference sequence). The length of the CDR3 is 15 residues. CDR3 sequence reads: CSARPNSAFQETQYF.

V is TRBV12-3 or TRBV12-4 and J is TRBJ2-1; TCRdb returns TRBD2, unconfirmable since there is no DNA. The CDR3 loop spans 15 amino acids. CDR3 residues: CASRRPGLLGNEQFF.

The CDR3 loop reads CIGGPTENTIYF. The chain joins TRBV15 to TRBJ1-3; TCRdb's D gene call, TRBD1, goes unchecked for lack of DNA. The CDR3 runs to 12 residues. Germline V CDR1 and CDR2: LNHNV, YYDKDF (reference sequence).

The chain carries TRBV21-1 and TRBJ2-5; the TCRdb call, TRBD2, lacks DNA for checking. TRBV21-1 is described as a pseudogene. The CDR3 has 18 residues. CDR3: CASSDRDSSTKIQETQYF.

The chain is built from TRBV28 and TRBJ2-3; without DNA, the TCRdb call of TRBD1 cannot be checked. The germline gives CDR1 MDHEN, CDR2 SYDVKM. The CDR3 sequence is 13 residues long. CDR3 residues: CASKDRSTDTQYF.

The chain uses TRBV6-5 and TRBJ2-7. CDR1 MNHEY and CDR2 SVGAGI come from the germline V gene. CDR3 length: 12 amino acids. The CDR3 protein is CASSYLGSEQYF.

The chain employs TRBV29-1 and TRBJ2-7; TCRdb reports TRBD2, a call that lacks DNA to check it against. Germline V gives CDR1 SQVTM, CDR2 ANQGSEA. This CDR3 contains 15 residues. CDR3 amino acids: CSVEVGSSVSYEQYF.

This chain joins TRBV29-1 and TRBJ2-7; with no DNA, the TCRdb D assignment of TRBD1 cannot be verified. The germline gives CDR1 SQVTM, CDR2 ANQGSEA. This CDR3 spans 13 amino acids. The CDR3 protein is CSVEGGTGVEQYF.

V usage is TRBV30 and J usage is TRBJ2-7. Germline CDR1 GTSNPN, CDR2 SVGIG (reference sequence). The CDR3 contains 14 residues. The CDR3 sequence is CAWSVVRAWDEQYF.

The gene calls are TRBV20-1 and TRBJ2-2. Germline CDR1 reads DFQATT; CDR2 reads SNEGSKA (reference sequence). The CDR3 loop spans 13 amino acids. CDR3: CSAGGLYTGELFF.

The rearrangement links TRBV11-3 to TRBJ2-2. CDR3 size: 14 residues. The germline V gene has CDR1 SGHNT and CDR2 YENEEA. CDR3 amino acids: CASSSDPNGGELFF. Filled out from reference TRBV11-3 and TRBJ2-2, the complete variable domain reads EAGVVQSPRYKIIEKKQPVAFWCNPISGHNTLYWYLQNLGQGPELLIRYENEEAVDDSQLPKDRFSAERLKGVDSTLKIQPAELGDSAVYLCASSSDPNGGELFFGEGSRLTVL.